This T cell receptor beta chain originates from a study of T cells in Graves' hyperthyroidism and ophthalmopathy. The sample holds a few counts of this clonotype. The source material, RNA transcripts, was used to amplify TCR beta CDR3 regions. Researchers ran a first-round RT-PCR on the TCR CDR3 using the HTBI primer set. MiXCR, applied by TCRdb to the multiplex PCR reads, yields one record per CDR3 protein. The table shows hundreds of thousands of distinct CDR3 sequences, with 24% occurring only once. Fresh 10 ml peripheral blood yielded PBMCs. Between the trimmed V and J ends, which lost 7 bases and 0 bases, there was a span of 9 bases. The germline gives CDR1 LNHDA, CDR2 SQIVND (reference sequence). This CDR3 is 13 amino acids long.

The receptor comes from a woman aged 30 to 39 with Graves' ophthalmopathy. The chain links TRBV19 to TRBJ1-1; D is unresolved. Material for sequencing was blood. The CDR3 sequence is CASNPTMNTEAFF. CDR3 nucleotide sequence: TGTGCCAGTAATCCAACGATGAACACTGAAGCTTTCTTT.